This T cell receptor beta chain appears in the sequencing data of a study of Ad26.COV2.S vaccination and SARS-CoV-2 variants. Regarding the study as a whole: In vaccinated individuals, spike-specific CD8+ and CD4+ T cell responses reportedly displayed substantial breadth. People who got the vaccine or the placebo had similar non-spike TCR breadth. Among vaccine recipients, spike-specific TCR breadth exceeded that of placebo recipients.

Method: immunoSEQ multiplex PCR; TCRdb's copy keeps in-frame clones and lacks some. The sample gives fewer than 400,000 clones, 70% to 90% of which show up once; 1.5% to 2% is in the top ten. The CDR3 is 14 amino acids. Trimming left V 3 bases short and J 0 bases short, with 6 bases between. Germline V gene sequence: CDR1 SEHNR, CDR2 FQNEAQ (reference sequence). This sample's treatment: approximately 18 received Ad26.COV2.S at low or high dose, single or two shots; several received placebo; per-sample allocation not given. Each sample was drawn 63 days after the first injection (of vaccine or placebo). Comments on this clone: Its matching antigen is unknown.

This chain links TRBV7-9 with TRBJ1-3; D gene unclear. The receptor comes from a person between 18 and 65 years old who received the Ad26.COV2.S COVID-19 vaccine or a placebo. Sequenced here: peripheral blood, sampled in a trial of Ad26.COV2.S vaccine versus placebo. In nucleotides, the CDR3 is TGTGCCAGCAGCTTCCCCAGCTCTGGAAACACCATATATTTT. Translation gives CASSFPSSGNTIYF.